Included here is one TCR beta chain sequence, with context. The data originate from a study of blood T cell repertoires in COVID-19. For the study at large: Some COVID-19 samples were acute and others convalescent; all came from the United States, Italy and Spain. PBMCs, B-cell-depleted T cells, or T cells provided the cDNA or gDNA that made up the material.

The germline CDR1 and CDR2 sequences are SGHRS and YFSETQ. V lost 4 bases, J lost 4 bases, and 6 bases stayed unmatched. The CDR3 loop spans 15 amino acids. Under the authors' procedure: Using reference gene primer amplification, nucleated cell counts were estimated. The protocol was immunoSEQ multiplex PCR, while the TCRdb copy is restricted to in-frame clones and leaves out a portion. The V and J calls and the clone size are those of that table, but D and trimming were determined from the DNA. In the table there are approximately 91,000 clones, under 85% of which are singletons. V is TRBV5-1 and J is TRBJ1-3; 9 bases fit TRBD1. Specimen: peripheral blood. This clonotype originated in a man aged 65-85 years with acute or convalescent COVID-19. The CDR3 bases are TGCGCCAGCAGCAGGGACAGGGCGAGCGGAAACACCATATATTTT. Its translation is CASSRDRASGNTIYF.